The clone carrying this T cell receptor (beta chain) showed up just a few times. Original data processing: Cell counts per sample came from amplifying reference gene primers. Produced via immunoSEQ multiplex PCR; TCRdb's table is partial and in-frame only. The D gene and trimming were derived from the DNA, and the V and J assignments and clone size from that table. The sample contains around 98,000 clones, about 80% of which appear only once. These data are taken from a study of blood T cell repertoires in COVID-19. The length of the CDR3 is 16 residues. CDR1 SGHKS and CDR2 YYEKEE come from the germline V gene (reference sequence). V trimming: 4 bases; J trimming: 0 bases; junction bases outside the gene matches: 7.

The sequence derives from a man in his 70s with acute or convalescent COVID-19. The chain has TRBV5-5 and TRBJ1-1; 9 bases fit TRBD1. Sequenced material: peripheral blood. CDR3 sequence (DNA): TGTGCCAGCAGCGTGACAGGGGGGCCTATGAACACTGAAGCTTTCTTT. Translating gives CASSVTGGPMNTEAFF.